The 13 T cell receptor beta chains below were found in one sample sequenced in a study of T-cell memory formation after mild COVID-19. One entry per CDR3 protein results from TCRdb running MiXCR on the 5' RACE reads. The sample holds approximately 400,000 distinct CDR3 sequences, approximately 19% seen once. Sequencing was performed on PBMCs or a T cell subset sorted from them (not recorded which). Receptors were obtained from a man younger than 35 who had mild COVID-19 (a few samples of this study predate the infection). Cell type and time point are not known.

The chain joins TRBV20-1 to TRBJ1-1; D ambiguous. In germline, CDR1 is DFQATT, CDR2 SNEGSKA (reference sequence). V gave up 3 bases and J gave up 4 bases, with 9 bases separating them. CDR3 length: 12 residues. Here the CDR3 reads CSARPGLTEAFF. The CDR3 DNA is TGCAGTGCTAGGCCAGGCCTCACTGAAGCTTTCTTT.

The rearrangement uses TRBV12-3 or TRBV12-4 and TRBJ2-5; 7 nucleotides line up with TRBD2. The CDR3 runs to 14 residues. The V segment lost 4 bases and the J segment 11 bases; nucleotides outside the gene matches: 13. CDR3 coding DNA: TGTGCCAGCAGTTCCCCCCTACGACTAGCCGATCAGTACTTC. This translates into CASSSPLRLADQYF.

The rearrangement joins TRBV7-9 to TRBJ2-1; the match to TRBD2 covers 10 bases. Per the germline V gene, CDR1 is SEHNR and CDR2 is FQNEAQ (reference sequence). The CDR3 is 18 residues long. V was clipped by 1 base and J by 4 bases; unmatched bases: 10. DNA of the CDR3: TGTGCCAGCAGCTTAGATCTCCCTAGCGGGGGAGTATACAATGAGCAGTTCTTC. Its translation: CASSLDLPSGGVYNEQFF.

This sequence joins TRBV6-5 and TRBJ2-7; maybe TRBD2 (7 bases). CDR1 and CDR2 (germline): MNHEY, SVGAGI. The CDR3 spans 14 residues. V was cut by 5 bases and J by 4 bases, with 15 bases left in between. DNA of the CDR3: TGTGCCAGCAGTGCGGGGGCAGAAGAATACGAGCAGTACGTC. Encoded protein: CASSAGAEEYEQYV.

The chain is built from TRBV6-5 and TRBJ2-1, with 8 bases matching TRBD1. Germline loops: CDR1 MNHEY, CDR2 SVGAGI. The V segment lost 4 bases and the J segment 4 bases; nucleotides outside the gene matches: 3. The CDR3 totals 14 residues. CDR3 in amino acids: CASSLDREYNEQFF. Here the CDR3 DNA reads TGTGCCAGCAGTTTGGACAGGGAATACAATGAGCAGTTCTTC.

The chain couples TRBV6-2 or TRBV6-3 to TRBJ1-2; D might be TRBD1 (5 bases). The germline gives CDR1 MNHEY, CDR2 SVGEGT. Trimming shortened V by 9 bases and J by 4 bases, and 12 bases separated the two germline ends. CDR3 length: 12 amino acids. CDR3 protein: CASEIGGYGYTF. DNA of the CDR3: TGTGCCAGTGAAATCGGGGGCTATGGCTACACCTTC.

This clonotype was detected a few times. The rearrangement links TRBV29-1 to TRBJ1-5, with D hard to call. Germline CDR1 SQVTM, CDR2 ANQGSEA. This CDR3 has 14 amino acids. Trimming stripped 4 bases from V and 0 bases from J, with 10 bases between. The CDR3 loop reads CSVAESYSNQPQHF. CDR3 DNA sequence: TGCAGCGTTGCAGAGTCCTATAGCAATCAGCCCCAGCATTTT.

The chain couples TRBV4-3 to TRBJ2-1; D unclear. V shed 1 base and J shed 4 bases, with 14 bases lying between them. The CDR3 has 16 residues. Germline V gene sequence: CDR1 LGHNA, CDR2 YSLEER. CDR3 bases: TGCGCCAGCAGCCAAGGGCCAGCACCTAGGTACAATGAGCAGTTCTTC. The encoded protein is CASSQGPAPRYNEQFF.

In DNA, the CDR3 is TGTGCCAGCAGAACCGGGACTAGCGGGAACACCGGGGAGCTGTTTTTT. Encoded protein: CASRTGTSGNTGELFF. The J gene is TRBJ2-2, the V gene TRBV6-5, with 11 bases aligning to TRBD2. Germline assignment: CDR1 MNHEY and CDR2 SVGAGI. After removal of 6 bases from V and 1 base from J, the junction contained 4 bases not matched to a gene. The CDR3 loop spans 16 amino acids.

The chain combines TRBV7-2 with TRBJ2-3; 8 bases agree with TRBD1. Germline CDR1 SGHTA, CDR2 FQGNSA. The CDR3 loop spans 14 amino acids. Unmatched junction bases numbered 5, after V lost 1 base and J lost 8 bases. The CDR3 bases are TGTGCCAGCAGCTTAGGCAGGGGGCCGGGTACGCAGTATTTT. Protein: CASSLGRGPGTQYF.

V and J are TRBV7-8 and TRBJ2-1; 9 nucleotides align to TRBD2. Germline V lookup: CDR1 SGHVS, CDR2 FQNEAQ. V lost 2 bases to trimming and J lost 4 bases; unmatched junction nucleotides: 9. The length of the CDR3 is 17 residues. CDR3 sequence (DNA): TGTGCCAGCAGCTTATGGCGGCTAGCGGGGTCATACAATGAGCAGTTCTTC. The encoded protein is CASSLWRLAGSYNEQFF. The full variable domain, rest sourced from reference TRBV7-8 and TRBJ2-1, is GAGVSQSPRYKVAKRGQDVALRCDPISGHVSLFWYQQALGQGPEFLTYFQNEAQLDKSGLPSDRFFAERPEGSVSTLKIQRTQQEDSAVYLCASSLWRLAGSYNEQFFGPGTRLTVL.

This clonotype was seen more than once but under ten times. The V call is TRBV4-3, the J call TRBJ1-6; 8 bases agree with TRBD1. The V gene end was trimmed by 3 bases and the J gene end by 4 bases; junction bases not matched to a gene: 5. CDR1 and CDR2 (germline): LGHNA, YSLEER. This CDR3 comprises 16 residues. In DNA, the CDR3 is TGCGCCAGCAGCCAGAGGCGGACAGGGTATAATTCACCCCTCCACTTT. It encodes CASSQRRTGYNSPLHF.

This clonotype has just a few counts. V usage is TRBV6-5 and J usage is TRBJ1-3, with D uncertain. Per germline, CDR1 MNHEY and CDR2 SVGAGI. V was trimmed by 6 bases and J by 7 bases, leaving 13 bases between them. This CDR3 region has 13 residues. In DNA form, the CDR3 reads TGTGCCAGCAGCCCTGTGTACGGGAACACCATATATTTT. It specifies CASSPVYGNTIYF.